Each of the 2 T cell receptor beta chains below was sequenced from the same sample in a study of OX40 agonist ivuxolimab in advanced cancers. Produced via immunoSEQ multiplex PCR; TCRdb's table is partial and in-frame only. This table has about 100,000 clones, roughly 90% appearing once. This specimen consisted of CD4+ or CD8+ T cells sorted from blood, obtained in a trial of the OX40 agonist ivuxolimab. These receptors came from an adult with an advanced solid tumor such as melanoma, head and neck, liver or kidney cancer.

The chain couples TRBV5-6 to TRBJ2-1; 7 positions agree with TRBD2. Per the germline V gene, CDR1 is SGHDT and CDR2 is YYEEEE. The CDR3 is made up of 16 amino acids. The V and J ends lost 1 base and 7 bases, in that order; junction bases with no gene match: 11. The CDR3 region has the DNA TGTGCCAGCAGCTTGCTTGAAGGCGGGGGTCTGAATGAGCAGTTCTTC. Protein product: CASSLLEGGGLNEQFF.

The gene calls are TRBV5-1 and TRBJ2-2, with D uncertain. V was shortened by 4 bases and J by 0 bases, with 7 bases between the two germline ends. Germline CDR1 SGHRS, CDR2 YFSETQ. CDR3 length equals 14 residues. CDR3 protein: CASSLLTNTGELFF. For the CDR3, the DNA is TGCGCCAGCAGCCTCCTTACGAACACCGGGGAGCTGTTTTTT.